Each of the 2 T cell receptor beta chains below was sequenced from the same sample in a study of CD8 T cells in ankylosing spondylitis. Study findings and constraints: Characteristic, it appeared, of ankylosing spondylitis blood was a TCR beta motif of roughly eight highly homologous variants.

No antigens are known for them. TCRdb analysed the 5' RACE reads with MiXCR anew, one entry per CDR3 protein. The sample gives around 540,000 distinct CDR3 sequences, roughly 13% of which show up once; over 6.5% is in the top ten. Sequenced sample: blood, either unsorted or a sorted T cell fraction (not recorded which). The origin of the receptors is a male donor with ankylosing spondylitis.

DNA of the CDR3: TGTGCCAGCAGTTACTCGCACGGAAACACCGGGGAGCTGTTTTTT. Encoded protein: CASSYSHGNTGELFF. This sequence joins TRBV6-5 and TRBJ2-2; D unclear. The CDR3 sequence is 15 residues long. The V end lost 0 bases, the J end lost 2 bases, and 7 bases lay between the germline ends. Germline CDR1 and CDR2: MNHEY and SVGAGI.

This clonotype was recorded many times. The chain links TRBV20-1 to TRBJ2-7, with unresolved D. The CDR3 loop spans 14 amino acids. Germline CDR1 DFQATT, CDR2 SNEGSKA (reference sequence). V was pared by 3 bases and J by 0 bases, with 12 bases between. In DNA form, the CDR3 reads TGCAGTGCTAGTCGGCCGAAGAGCTCCTACGAGCAGTACGTC. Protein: CSASRPKSSYEQYV.